The 10 T cell receptor beta chains below all came from one sample that was sequenced in a study of CXCR3-negative and CXCR3-positive naive CD8 T cells. UMI-labeled 5' RACE yielded the TRB cDNA libraries. TCRdb reprocessed the 5' RACE reads; each CDR3 protein has one entry and no DNA is given. Its listing shows under 55,000 distinct CDR3 sequences. Sequences were obtained from memory CD8+ T cells from blood. All receptors derive from a human donor in good health. Some clones in this sample may be carry-over from other donors' samples.

The chain couples TRBV24-1 to TRBJ2-3; no DNA is available, so the TRBD2 call from TCRdb remains unchecked. Germline CDR1 is KGHDR and CDR2 is SFDVKD. CDR3 length equals 18 residues. The CDR3 here is CATSATLISGGPTDTQYF.

This sequence joins TRBV23-1 and TRBJ2-7; the D gene TCRdb calls, TRBD1, cannot be checked with no DNA. TRBV23-1 is sorted into the ORF group, with uncertain function. This CDR3 has 16 amino acids. This chain's CDR3 is CASSQMTRDLSYEQYF.

V and J are TRBV7-6 and TRBJ1-1. Germline V CDR1 and CDR2: SGHVS, FNYEAQ. The CDR3 spans 11 residues. CDR3 loop: CASSPDTEAFF.

This sequence joins TRBV7-2 and TRBJ2-5; TCRdb names TRBD2, which stays unverified in the absence of DNA. The CDR3 loop spans 18 amino acids. The germline CDR1 and CDR2 sequences are SGHTA and FQGNSA. The CDR3 here is CASSVRLAGGLSQETQYF.

Here the CDR3 reads CASSVGYLNSGELFF. The chain combines TRBV9 with TRBJ2-2. The germline gives CDR1 SGDLS, CDR2 YYNGEE. The CDR3 runs 15 residues.

The chain joins TRBV7-9 to TRBJ1-2. Germline CDR1 is SEHNR and CDR2 is FQNEAQ (reference sequence). The CDR3 runs to 14 residues. The CDR3 spells CASSLFDSTRGYTF.

This CDR3 is CASSHLPGQGSGEQYF. The V call is TRBV4-1, the J call TRBJ2-7; no DNA is available, so the TRBD1 call from TCRdb remains unchecked. The V gene's germline CDR1 is MGHRA and CDR2 YSYEKL. The CDR3 covers 16 residues.

The chain links TRBV3-1 to TRBJ1-1; checking the TCRdb D call of TRBD1 is not possible without DNA. The CDR3 has 17 amino acids. Germline loops: CDR1 LGHDT, CDR2 YNNKEL (reference sequence). CDR3 protein: CASSQVGDRTPNTEAFF.

This chain uses TRBV12-1 with TRBJ2-1. TRBV12-1 is deemed a pseudogene. The length of the CDR3 is 15 residues. CDR3 protein: CASSFGAPERAEQFF.

The gene calls are TRBV12-3 or TRBV12-4 and TRBJ2-1. The CDR3 loop spans 15 amino acids. The CDR3 is CASSPLGDSYNEQFF.